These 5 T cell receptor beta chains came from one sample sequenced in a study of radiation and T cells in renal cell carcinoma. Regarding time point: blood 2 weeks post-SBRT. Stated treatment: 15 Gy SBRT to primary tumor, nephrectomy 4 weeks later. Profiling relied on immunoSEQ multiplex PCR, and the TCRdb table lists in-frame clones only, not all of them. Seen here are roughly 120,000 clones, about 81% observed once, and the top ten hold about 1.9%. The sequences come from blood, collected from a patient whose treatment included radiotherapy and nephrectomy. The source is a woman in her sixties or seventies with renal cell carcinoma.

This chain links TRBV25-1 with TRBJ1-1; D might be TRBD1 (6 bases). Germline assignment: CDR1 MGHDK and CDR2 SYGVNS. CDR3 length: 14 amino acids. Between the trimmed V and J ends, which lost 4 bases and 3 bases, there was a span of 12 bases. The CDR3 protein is CASSGENRDTEAFF. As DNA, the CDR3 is TGTGCCAGCAGTGGAGAAAACAGGGACACTGAAGCTTTCTTT. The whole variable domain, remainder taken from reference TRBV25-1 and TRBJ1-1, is EADIYQTPRYLVIGTGKKITLECSQTMGHDKMYWYQQDPGMELHLIHYSYGVNSTEKGDLSSESTVSRIRTEHFPLTLESARPSHTSQYLCASSGENRDTEAFFGQGTRLTVV.

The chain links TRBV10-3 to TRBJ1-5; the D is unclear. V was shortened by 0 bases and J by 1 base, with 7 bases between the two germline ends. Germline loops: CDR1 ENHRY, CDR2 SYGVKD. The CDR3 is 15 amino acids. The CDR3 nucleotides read TGTGCCATCAGTGAGTCGATACGGAGCAATCAGCCCCAGCATTTT. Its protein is CAISESIRSNQPQHF.

The CDR3 here is CASSGPGQGQETQYF. As DNA, the CDR3 is TGTGCCAGCAGCGGACCGGGACAGGGACAAGAGACCCAGTACTTC. This chain uses TRBV7-9 with TRBJ2-5, with 9 bases identical to TRBD1. With V trimmed by 5 bases and J by 2 bases, 6 bases remained unmatched. The CDR3 runs to 15 residues. Germline V CDR1 and CDR2: SEHNR, FQNEAQ (reference sequence).

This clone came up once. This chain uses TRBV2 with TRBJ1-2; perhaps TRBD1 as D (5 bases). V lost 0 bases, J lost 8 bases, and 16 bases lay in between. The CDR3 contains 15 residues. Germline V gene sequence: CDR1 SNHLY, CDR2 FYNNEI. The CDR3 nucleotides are TGTGCCAGCAGTGAAGCGCCGGGGGGGTACGAGGGCTACACCTTC. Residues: CASSEAPGGYEGYTF.

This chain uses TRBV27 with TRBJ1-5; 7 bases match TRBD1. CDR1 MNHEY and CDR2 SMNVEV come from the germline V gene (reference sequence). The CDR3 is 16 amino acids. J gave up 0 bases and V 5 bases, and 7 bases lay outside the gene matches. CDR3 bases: TGTGCCAGCAGTGAGGACAGGCGATATAGCAATCAGCCCCAGCATTTT. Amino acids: CASSEDRRYSNQPQHF.